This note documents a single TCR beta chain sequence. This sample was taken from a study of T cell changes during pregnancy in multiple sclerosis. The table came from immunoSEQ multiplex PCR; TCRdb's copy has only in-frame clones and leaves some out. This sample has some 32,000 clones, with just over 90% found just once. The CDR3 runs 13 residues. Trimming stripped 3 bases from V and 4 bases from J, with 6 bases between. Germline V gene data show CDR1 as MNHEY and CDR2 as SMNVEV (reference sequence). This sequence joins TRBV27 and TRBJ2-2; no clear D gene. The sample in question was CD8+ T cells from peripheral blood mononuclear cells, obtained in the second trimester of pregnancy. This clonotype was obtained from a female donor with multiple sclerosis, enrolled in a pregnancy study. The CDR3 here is CASSFRGTGELFF. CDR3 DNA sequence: TGTGCCAGCAGTTTCAGAGGCACCGGGGAGCTGTTTTTT.